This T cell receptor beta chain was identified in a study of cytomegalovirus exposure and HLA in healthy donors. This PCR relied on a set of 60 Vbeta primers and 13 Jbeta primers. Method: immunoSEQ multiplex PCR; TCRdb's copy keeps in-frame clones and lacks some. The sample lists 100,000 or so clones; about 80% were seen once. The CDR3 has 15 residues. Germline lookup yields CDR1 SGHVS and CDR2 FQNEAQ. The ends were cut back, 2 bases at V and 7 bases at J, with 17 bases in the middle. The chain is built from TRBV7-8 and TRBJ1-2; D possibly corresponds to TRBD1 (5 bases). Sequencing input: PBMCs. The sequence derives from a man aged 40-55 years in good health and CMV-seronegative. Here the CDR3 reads CASSLRTRGQGGYTF. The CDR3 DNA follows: TGTGCCAGCAGCTTACGAACAAGGGGCCAAGGTGGCTACACCTTC.